A selection of T cell receptor beta chains follows, all from one sample in a study of cytomegalovirus exposure and HLA in healthy donors. TCRdb's table, derived via immunoSEQ multiplex PCR, lists solely in-frame clones and lacks some. The repertoire consists of almost 200,000 clones, with 79% occurring once and the leading ten covering approximately 0.4%. The specimen sequenced was PBMCs. The receptors originated from a male donor in good health and CMV-seropositive. Both conserved end residues are part of each CDR3. Fields, in order: D gene, clone size, V gene, J gene, CDR3 DNA, CDR3 protein. The D gene is left open where the match is weak. Some rows mark clone size as missing; the rest say once, few, many or name a class of expanded clone.

D gene: -
clone size: -
V gene: TRBV7-2
J gene: TRBJ1-1
CDR3 DNA: TGTGCCAGCAGCTTAGTGGCGGGTAACACTGAAGCTTTCTTT
CDR3 protein: CASSLVAGNTEAFF

D gene: TRBD2
clone size: -
V gene: TRBV5-6
J gene: TRBJ2-5
CDR3 DNA: TGTGCCAGCAGCCCTCTGGGAGGGGAAGAGACCCAGTACTTC
CDR3 protein: CASSPLGGEETQYF

D gene: -
clone size: -
V gene: TRBV19
J gene: TRBJ1-5
CDR3 DNA: TGTGCCAGTAGTATTGCGGACAGCCTTAATCAGCCCCAGCATTTT
CDR3 protein: CASSIADSLNQPQHF

D gene: -
clone size: few
V gene: TRBV4-3
J gene: TRBJ2-2
CDR3 DNA: TGCGCCAGCAGCCAAGAGGCCGGGAGTGGGACCGGGGAGCTGTTTTTT
CDR3 protein: CASSQEAGSGTGELFF

D gene: TRBD2
clone size: -
V gene: TRBV29-1
J gene: TRBJ2-1
CDR3 DNA: TGCAGCGTTGATATCTGGTCTAGCGGGGCGCACAATGAGCAGTTCTTC
CDR3 protein: CSVDIWSSGAHNEQFF

D gene: -
clone size: few
V gene: TRBV5-1
J gene: TRBJ2-6
CDR3 DNA: TGCGCCAGCAGCTTGGCTGGCGGAATAGCGGCCAACGTCCTGACTTTC
CDR3 protein: CASSLAGGIAANVLTF

D gene: -
clone size: once
V gene: TRBV9
J gene: TRBJ1-2
CDR3 DNA: TGTGCCAGCGGGCAGGGAGGAGGGTATGGCTACACCTTC
CDR3 protein: CASGQGGGYGYTF

D gene: -
clone size: few
V gene: TRBV27
J gene: TRBJ2-7
CDR3 DNA: TGTGCCAGCAGCCCAAACGGCCAGGGCTCCTACGAGCAGTACTTC
CDR3 protein: CASSPNGQGSYEQYF

D gene: TRBD1
clone size: few
V gene: TRBV11-1
J gene: TRBJ2-7
CDR3 DNA: TGTGCCAGCAGCCCTTGGACAGGCGGATCCTACGAGCAGTACTTC
CDR3 protein: CASSPWTGGSYEQYF

D gene: TRBD1
clone size: -
V gene: TRBV9
J gene: TRBJ2-5
CDR3 DNA: TGTGCCAGCAGCCCACAGACAGGGGCAGACTTAGAGACCCAGTACTTC
CDR3 protein: CASSPQTGADLETQYF

D gene: -
clone size: -
V gene: TRBV6-5
J gene: TRBJ2-7
CDR3 DNA: TGTGCCAGCAGCCAGGGTTCCTACGAGCAGTACTTC
CDR3 protein: CASSQGSYEQYF

D gene: -
clone size: -
V gene: TRBV4-2
J gene: TRBJ1-1
CDR3 DNA: TGTGCCAGCAGCCAAGACCGTAGTGGTGAAGCTTTCTTT
CDR3 protein: CASSQDRSGEAFF

D gene: TRBD2
clone size: few
V gene: TRBV4-1
J gene: TRBJ2-3
CDR3 DNA: TGCGCCAGCAGCCTTCCGGGAGGGGGAAGCACAGATACGCAGTATTTT
CDR3 protein: CASSLPGGGSTDTQYF

D gene: -
clone size: -
V gene: TRBV7-2
J gene: TRBJ1-3
CDR3 DNA: TGTGCCAGCAGCTACGACAGTACGGGAAACACCATATATTTT
CDR3 protein: CASSYDSTGNTIYF

D gene: TRBD2
clone size: -
V gene: TRBV5-4
J gene: TRBJ2-3
CDR3 DNA: TGTGCCAGCAGTTCCCGACTAGCGGGATACACAGATACGCAGTATTTT
CDR3 protein: CASSSRLAGYTDTQYF

D gene: -
clone size: -
V gene: TRBV5-4
J gene: TRBJ2-6
CDR3 DNA: TGTGCCAGCAGCCCCCGGGGTCCTCTAGGGGCCAACGTCCTGACTTTC
CDR3 protein: CASSPRGPLGANVLTF

D gene: TRBD1
clone size: -
V gene: TRBV5-1
J gene: TRBJ1-1
CDR3 DNA: TGCGCCAGCAGCTTGGACGGCCAGGGGGCTGAAGCTTTCTTT
CDR3 protein: CASSLDGQGAEAFF

D gene: TRBD1
clone size: -
V gene: TRBV7-7
J gene: TRBJ2-7
CDR3 DNA: TGTGCCAGCAGCCCAGACAGGGAACACGAGCAGTACTTC
CDR3 protein: CASSPDREHEQYF

D gene: TRBD1
clone size: -
V gene: TRBV4-1
J gene: TRBJ1-1
CDR3 DNA: TGCGCCAGCAGCCAAGGTGGACAGGGTCTTGGACTTGAAGCTTTCTTT
CDR3 protein: CASSQGGQGLGLEAFF

D gene: TRBD1
clone size: -
V gene: TRBV28
J gene: TRBJ1-5
CDR3 DNA: TGTGCCAGCAGCGGACCGACAGGGAAGAGTCAGCCCCAGCATTTT
CDR3 protein: CASSGPTGKSQPQHF

D gene: TRBD2
clone size: few
V gene: TRBV5-1
J gene: TRBJ2-7
CDR3 DNA: TGCGCCAGCAGCTTTACTAGCGGGGGGAGGTACGAGCAGTACTTC
CDR3 protein: CASSFTSGGRYEQYF

D gene: -
clone size: once
V gene: TRBV5-4
J gene: TRBJ1-1
CDR3 DNA: TGTGCCAGCAGCTTGGAAGGCGGCAACACTGAAGCTTTCTTT
CDR3 protein: CASSLEGGNTEAFF

D gene: TRBD2
clone size: -
V gene: TRBV7-2
J gene: TRBJ2-7
CDR3 DNA: TGTGCCAGCACCCTAATGCAAGCGGGAGGGCCCCACGAGCAGTACTTC
CDR3 protein: CASTLMQAGGPHEQYF

D gene: TRBD2
clone size: -
V gene: TRBV25-1
J gene: TRBJ2-1
CDR3 DNA: TGTGCCAGCAGTGGGAAGGGGACTATATACAATGAGCAGTTCTTC
CDR3 protein: CASSGKGTIYNEQFF

D gene: TRBD1
clone size: -
V gene: TRBV27
J gene: TRBJ2-3
CDR3 DNA: TGTGCCAGCCGAAGGACAGGGACCTACCCAGATACGCAGTATTTT
CDR3 protein: CASRRTGTYPDTQYF

D gene: -
clone size: -
V gene: TRBV14
J gene: TRBJ2-7
CDR3 DNA: TGTGCCAGCAGCCCGCTACCGATTCGACAGATCTCCTACGAGCAGTACTTC
CDR3 protein: CASSPLPIRQISYEQYF

D gene: -
clone size: -
V gene: TRBV7-6
J gene: TRBJ1-4
CDR3 DNA: TGTGCCAGCAGCCTAGGGGGGGGGCACACTAATGAAAAACTGTTTTTT
CDR3 protein: CASSLGGGHTNEKLFF

D gene: -
clone size: -
V gene: TRBV7-3
J gene: TRBJ1-2
CDR3 DNA: TGTGCCAGCAGCTTATGGGGGCCCAGGGGAGACTATGGCTACACCTTC
CDR3 protein: CASSLWGPRGDYGYTF

D gene: TRBD2
clone size: once
V gene: TRBV7-3
J gene: TRBJ2-5
CDR3 DNA: TGTGCCAGCAGCTCTGTAGCGGGGGGGGAGACCCAGTACTTC
CDR3 protein: CASSSVAGGETQYF

D gene: TRBD2
clone size: few
V gene: TRBV5-6
J gene: TRBJ2-5
CDR3 DNA: TGTGCCAGCAGCTCTCCTCGACTGCCGGGAGGGGTGGAGACCCAGTACTTC
CDR3 protein: CASSSPRLPGGVETQYF